These T cell receptor beta chains were read from a single sample in a study of T cell repertoires in cytomegalovirus infection. For these TCRs, the target antigens are not known. TCRdb used MiXCR to reprocess the reads, holding one entry per CDR3 protein. The sample lists about 130,000 distinct CDR3 sequences, 24% occurring once. The sequenced sample was PBMCs, sequenced either directly or after in vitro stimulation (not recorded which). The receptor source for this set is a human donor in good health (CMV status not recorded). Some clones in this sample may be carry-over from other donors' samples. Each CDR3 is given with its conserved first and last residue. D genes are given only for firm matches. The size field is filled for only some rows; it gives once, few, many or a size class.

j_gene	abundance	d_gene	v_gene	CDR3aa	CDR3nt
TRBJ2-3	many	-	TRBV6-5	CASSYRGTDTQYF	TGTGCCAGCAGTTACAGGGGCACAGATACGCAGTATTTT
TRBJ2-5	many	-	TRBV7-9	CASSSGRLWETQYF	TGTGCCAGCAGCTCCGGGCGCTTATGGGAGACCCAGTACTTC
TRBJ2-6	few	-	TRBV12-3/TRBV12-4	CASRVGGANVLTF	TGTGCCAGCAGGGTCGGGGGGGCCAACGTCCTGACTTTC
TRBJ2-3	-	-	TRBV9	CASSVGSGGTDTQYF	TGTGCCAGCAGCGTAGGGTCAGGGGGCACAGATACGCAGTATTTT
TRBJ2-1	-	TRBD2	TRBV7-8	CASSWPRRLAVYNEQFF	TGTGCCAGCAGCTGGCCTAGACGGCTAGCGGTCTACAATGAGCAGTTCTTC
TRBJ1-6	-	TRBD1	TRBV28	CASSLTGGGHSPLHF	TGTGCCAGCAGCCTCACAGGGGGCGGACATTCACCCCTCCACTTT
TRBJ2-1	-	-	TRBV6-2/TRBV6-3	CASTLTRDGSYNEQFF	TGTGCCAGCACTCTCACCCGGGACGGCTCCTACAATGAGCAGTTCTTC
TRBJ2-1	-	TRBD1	TRBV7-9	CASSPRDRGASEQFF	TGTGCCAGCAGCCCCCGGGACAGGGGGGCCAGTGAGCAGTTCTTC
TRBJ2-2	few	TRBD2	TRBV5-1	CASSPGLAGNTGELFF	TGTGCCAGCAGCCCTGGACTAGCGGGAAACACCGGGGAGCTGTTTTTT
TRBJ2-1	few	TRBD2	TRBV20-1	CSAPRAGGGSDEQFF	TGCAGTGCCCCCCGAGCGGGAGGAGGAAGCGATGAGCAGTTCTTC
TRBJ2-3	many	-	TRBV7-2	CASSLGPGDTQYF	TGTGCCAGCAGCTTAGGCCCCGGAGATACGCAGTATTTT
TRBJ2-5	-	TRBD2	TRBV5-4	CASSPGTSGRAGETQYF	TGTGCCAGCAGCCCGGGGACTAGCGGGAGGGCCGGAGAGACCCAGTACTTC
TRBJ2-5	once	TRBD1	TRBV11-3	CASSFSTGRLETQYF	TGTGCCAGCAGCTTTTCGACAGGGCGGCTCGAGACCCAGTACTTC
TRBJ1-1	many	-	TRBV7-2	CASSLGVMLQGAFF	TGTGCCAGCAGCTTAGGGGTGATGCTTCAGGGGGCTTTCTTT
TRBJ1-4	few	-	TRBV19	CASSARANEKLFF	TGTGCCAGTAGCGCCAGGGCTAATGAAAAACTGTTTTTT
TRBJ2-7	-	-	TRBV12-3/TRBV12-4	CASSLGSAGYEQYF	TGTGCCAGCAGTTTGGGTAGCGCAGGCTACGAGCAGTACTTC
TRBJ2-7	many	TRBD1	TRBV7-9	CASSEDRGNYYEQYF	TGTGCCAGCAGCGAGGACAGGGGAAATTACTACGAGCAGTACTTC
TRBJ1-4	-	TRBD1	TRBV6-1	CAVHRGTNEKLFF	TGTGCCGTGCACAGGGGAACTAATGAAAAACTGTTTTTT
TRBJ2-3	-	-	TRBV29-1	CSVESRRPYTDTQYF	TGCAGCGTTGAGTCGCGGAGACCATACACAGATACGCAGTATTTT
TRBJ2-7	many	TRBD1	TRBV4-3	CASSRATGVLNEQYF	TGCGCCAGCAGCCGGGCGACAGGGGTGCTCAACGAGCAGTACTTC
TRBJ2-2	many	-	TRBV6-7	CASSYRDTGELFF	TGTGCCAGCAGTTACCGGGACACCGGGGAGCTGTTTTTT
TRBJ1-2	many	-	TRBV28	CASSLIGRGYTF	TGTGCCAGCAGTTTAATAGGTCGGGGCTACACCTTC
TRBJ1-1	many	-	TRBV7-2	CASSLVGPNTEAFF	TGTGCCAGCAGCTTGGTGGGTCCGAACACTGAAGCTTTCTTT
TRBJ2-1	-	TRBD1	TRBV4-3	CASSLDGQGYNEQFF	TGCGCCAGCAGCCTGGATGGACAGGGGTACAATGAGCAGTTCTTC
TRBJ2-1	few	-	TRBV4-3	CASSPSGFPYNEQFF	TGCGCCAGCAGCCCATCAGGGTTTCCCTACAATGAGCAGTTCTTC
TRBJ1-5	-	-	TRBV10-3	CAIKGREDQPQHF	TGTGCCATCAAAGGCAGGGAGGATCAGCCCCAGCATTTT
TRBJ2-1	-	TRBD2	TRBV7-6	CASSLETSGRGHEQFF	TGTGCCAGCAGCTTAGAGACTAGCGGGAGGGGGCATGAGCAGTTCTTC
TRBJ1-1	many	TRBD1	TRBV7-2	CASSSRRTGNTEAFF	TGTGCCAGCAGCTCTAGACGGACAGGTAACACTGAAGCTTTCTTT
TRBJ2-7	few	TRBD1	TRBV9	CASSPRDREYEQYF	TGTGCCAGCAGCCCCCGGGACAGAGAATACGAGCAGTACTTC
TRBJ2-1	few	-	TRBV28	CASSLTREQFF	TGTGCCAGCAGTTTAACGAGGGAGCAGTTCTTC
TRBJ2-5	few	-	TRBV19	CASSIRAWETQYF	TGTGCCAGTAGTATTCGAGCATGGGAGACCCAGTACTTC
TRBJ2-1	-	TRBD2	TRBV4-1	CASSRLPLAGGSDEQFF	TGCGCCAGCAGCCGACTCCCCCTAGCGGGAGGCAGCGATGAGCAGTTCTTC
TRBJ2-1	-	TRBD2	TRBV18	CASSLSGTRPLFF	TGTGCCAGCTCTCTGTCCGGGACTAGACCCCTGTTCTTC
TRBJ1-5	-	-	TRBV4-1	CASSQAKDIWNQPQHF	TGCGCCAGCAGCCAAGCAAAGGACATCTGGAATCAGCCCCAGCATTTT
TRBJ1-6	-	TRBD1	TRBV12-3/TRBV12-4	CTSSRDRKNSPLHF	TGTACCAGCAGCCGGGACAGAAAGAATTCACCCCTCCACTTT
TRBJ1-1	-	-	TRBV3-1	CASSQDPIRRAFF	TGTGCCAGCAGCCAAGATCCGATACGTAGGGCTTTCTTT
TRBJ2-7	many	-	TRBV7-2	CASGERGEQYF	TGTGCCAGCGGGGAGAGAGGCGAGCAGTACTTC
TRBJ2-3	-	-	TRBV6-1	CASSEWGVRTSTDTQYF	TGTGCCAGCAGTGAATGGGGGGTCAGGACTAGCACAGATACGCAGTATTTT
TRBJ2-1	few	TRBD2	TRBV24-1	CATSDGTSGRIEQFF	TGTGCCACCAGTGACGGGACTAGCGGGAGGATTGAGCAGTTCTTC
TRBJ2-3	many	-	TRBV28	CASSFAGVGTDTQYF	TGTGCCAGCAGTTTTGCAGGGGTCGGGACAGATACGCAGTATTTT
TRBJ1-1	few	-	TRBV10-3	CAISSPDTEAFF	TGTGCCATCAGTTCCCCTGACACTGAAGCTTTCTTT